The TCR beta chain described here comes from a study of CD8 T cells in Susac syndrome. After extraction with the RNeasy kit, about 0.45 to 1 ug of the RNA was reverse transcribed using random hexamers. Amplification of TCR beta CDR3 used immunoSEQ multiplex PCR across 54 Vbeta and 13 Jbeta. Using its own MiXCR run on the immunoSEQ multiplex PCR reads, TCRdb lists one record per CDR3 protein. The sample consists of 120,000 or so distinct CDR3 sequences, about 95% of them appearing once. CDR1 is SGHRS, CDR2 YFSETQ, per germline. V shed 6 bases, J shed 3 bases, and the junction held 5 bases outside the gene matches. The CDR3 length is 14 residues. TCR beta sequencing was performed on blood CD8+ and CD4+ T cells. The individuals used as controls were healthy donors who had been matched for both age and sex.

The V gene is TRBV5-1, the J gene TRBJ2-3; 9 nucleotides match TRBD1. Sequenced material: CD4+ T cells from PBMCs. The TCR was taken from a human donor in good health. CDR3 in DNA: TGCGCCAGCACCTCCGGGACAGGGACAGATACGCAGTATTTT. Translating gives CASTSGTGTDTQYF. The full variable domain, its missing parts supplied by reference TRBV5-1 and TRBJ2-3, is KAGVTQTPRYLIKTRGQQVTLSCSPISGHRSVSWYQQTPGQGLQFLFEYFSETQRNKGNFPGRFSGRQFSNSRSEMNVSTLELGDSALYLCASTSGTGTDTQYFGPGTRLTVL.